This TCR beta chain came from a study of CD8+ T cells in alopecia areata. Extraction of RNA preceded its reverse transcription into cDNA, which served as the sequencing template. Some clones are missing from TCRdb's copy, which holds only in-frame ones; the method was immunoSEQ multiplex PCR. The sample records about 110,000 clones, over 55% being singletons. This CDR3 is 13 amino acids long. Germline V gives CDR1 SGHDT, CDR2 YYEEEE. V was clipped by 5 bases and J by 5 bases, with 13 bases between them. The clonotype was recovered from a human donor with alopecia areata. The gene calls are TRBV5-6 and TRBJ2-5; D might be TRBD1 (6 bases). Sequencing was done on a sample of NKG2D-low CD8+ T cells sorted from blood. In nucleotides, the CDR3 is TGTGCCAGCAGACCAACAGGGAGTGAGACCCAGTACTTC. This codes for CASRPTGSETQYF. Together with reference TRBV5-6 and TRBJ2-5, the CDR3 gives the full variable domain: DAGVTQSPTHLIKTRGQQVTLRCSPKSGHDTVSWYQQALGQGPQFIFQYYEEEERQRGNFPDRFSGHQFPNYSSELNVNALLLGDSALYLCASRPTGSETQYFGPGTRLLVL.